The present T cell receptor (beta chain) was sequenced within a study of blood T cell repertoires in COVID-19. On the study more broadly: The United States, Italy and Spain supplied acute and convalescent COVID-19 samples. PBMCs, B-cell-depleted T cells, or T cells provided the cDNA or gDNA that made up the material.

Authors' methods: Amplifying reference gene primers gave estimates of nucleated cell counts. Profiled with immunoSEQ multiplex PCR; TCRdb holds only in-frame clones, not every one. V, J and clone size derive from that table, while D and trimming were established from the DNA sequence. The table shows 200,000 to 250,000 clones, with approximately 89% occurring only once. Trimming removed 2 bases at V and 1 base at J, with 13 bases between. The CDR3 extends over 16 amino acids. CDR1 is MNHNS and CDR2 is SASEGT in the germline V gene. Sample: peripheral blood. The J gene is TRBJ2-3, the V gene TRBV6-1, with a possible D match to TRBD1 (6 bases). This TCR was sampled from a woman aged 40 to 50 with acute or convalescent COVID-19. The CDR3, as DNA: TGTGCCAGCAGTGAACGGGCAGGGGTACGCACAGATACGCAGTATTTT. This encodes CASSERAGVRTDTQYF.